This TCR beta chain originates from a study of shared clonotypes between healthy human individuals. General study findings and limits: In having few donors, the study represented limited genetic and exposure-history diversity. It was anticipated that sequencing depth would influence how many clonotypes donors shared.

With respect to this clone: Antigen: not known.

Repertoires were generated with immunoSEQ multiplex PCR, while TCRdb's copy carries only in-frame clones and drops some. The sample carries roughly 700,000 clones, around two thirds recorded once. All of the donors resided in Nashville, Tennessee, and each was a Caucasian adult. CD4+ cell separation produced CD45RA+ naive and CD45RA-negative memory subsets. Input material: memory CD4+ T cells sorted from blood. Subset denoted: CD45RA-negative fraction. The clonotype was recovered from a woman younger than 45 in good health.

The CDR3 here is CASRTSRGIPGNTIYF. CDR3 DNA: TGTGCCAGCAGAACTTCTAGGGGGATCCCTGGAAACACCATATATTTT. The chain combines TRBV2 with TRBJ1-3; TRBD1 is a possible D gene (6 bases). The CDR3 extends over 16 amino acids. Germline lookup yields CDR1 SNHLY and CDR2 FYNNEI. V was trimmed by 6 bases and J by 2 bases, leaving 17 bases between them. The full variable domain, its missing parts supplied by reference TRBV2 and TRBJ1-3, is EPEVTQTPSHQVTQMGQEVILRCVPISNHLYFYWYRQILGQKVEFLVSFYNNEISEKSEIFDDQFSVERPDGSNFTLKIRSTKLEDSAMYFCASRTSRGIPGNTIYFGEGSWLTVV.